This T cell receptor beta chain is from a study of CD8 T cells in ankylosing spondylitis. Overall study findings and caveats: Several of the motif variants were reported before in synovial fluid and blood from reactive arthritis.

In regard to this clonotype: Its antigen is not known.

MiXCR, applied by TCRdb to the 5' RACE reads, yields one record per CDR3 protein. Of some 130,000 distinct CDR3 sequences detected, approximately 8.4% appear once; the ten largest clones hold roughly 7.2%. From germline, CDR1 is DFQATT and CDR2 SNEGSKA (reference sequence). The CDR3 covers 13 residues. Trimming took 5 bases from V and 4 from J, leaving 11 bases between them. The rearrangement uses TRBV20-1 and TRBJ2-2, with D uncertain. The TCR was taken from a male donor with ankylosing spondylitis. The sample consisted of synovial fluid, either unsorted or a sorted T cell fraction (not recorded which). CDR3 in amino acids: CSAFHHRTGELFF. The CDR3 nucleotides are TGCAGTGCTTTTCACCACCGCACCGGGGAGCTGTTTTTT.